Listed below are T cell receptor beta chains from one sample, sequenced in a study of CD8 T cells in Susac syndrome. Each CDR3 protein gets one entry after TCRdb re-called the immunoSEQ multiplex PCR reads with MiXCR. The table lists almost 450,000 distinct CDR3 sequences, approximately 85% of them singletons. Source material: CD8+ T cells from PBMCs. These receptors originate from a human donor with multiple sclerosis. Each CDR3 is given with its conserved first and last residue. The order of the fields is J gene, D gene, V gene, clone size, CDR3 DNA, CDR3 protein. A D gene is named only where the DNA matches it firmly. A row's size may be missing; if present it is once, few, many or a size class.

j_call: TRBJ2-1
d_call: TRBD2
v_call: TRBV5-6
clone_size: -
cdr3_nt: TGTGCCAGCAACCTAGCGGGGGGGTATTCCAATGAGCAGTTCTTC
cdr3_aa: CASNLAGGYSNEQFF

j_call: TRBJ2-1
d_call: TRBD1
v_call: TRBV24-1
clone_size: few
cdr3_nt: TGTGCCACCGGACAGGGGGACTACAATGAGCAGTTCTTC
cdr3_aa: CATGQGDYNEQFF

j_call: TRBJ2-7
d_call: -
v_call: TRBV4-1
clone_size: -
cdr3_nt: TGCGCCAGCAGCCAATATTCGGGGCCCTACGAGCAGTACTTC
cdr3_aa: CASSQYSGPYEQYF

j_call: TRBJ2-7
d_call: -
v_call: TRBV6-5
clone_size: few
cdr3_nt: TGTGCCAGCAGTTACGCGGCCTACGAGCAGTACTTC
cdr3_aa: CASSYAAYEQYF

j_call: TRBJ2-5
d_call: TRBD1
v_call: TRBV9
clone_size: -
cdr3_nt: TGTGCCAGCAGCGTAGGGACAGGGGTGGCGGAGACCCAGTACTTC
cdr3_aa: CASSVGTGVAETQYF

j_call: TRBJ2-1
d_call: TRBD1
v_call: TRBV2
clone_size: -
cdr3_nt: TGTGCCAGCAGCGTGACAGGGGAGGCCTACAATGAGCAGTTCTTC
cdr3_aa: CASSVTGEAYNEQFF

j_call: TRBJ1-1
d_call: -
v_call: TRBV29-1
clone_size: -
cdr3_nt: TGCAGCGTTGAGTGGGTAGCCATGAACACTGAAGCTTTCTTT
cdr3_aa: CSVEWVAMNTEAFF

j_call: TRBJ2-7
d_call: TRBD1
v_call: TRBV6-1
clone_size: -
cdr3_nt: TGTGCCAGCAGTGACCCAGGGACAGTCTACGAGCAGTACTTC
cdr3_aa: CASSDPGTVYEQYF

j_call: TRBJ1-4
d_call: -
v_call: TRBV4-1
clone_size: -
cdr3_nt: TGCGCCAGCAGCCAATACCCAGGGGAAAAACTGTTTTTT
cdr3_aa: CASSQYPGEKLFF

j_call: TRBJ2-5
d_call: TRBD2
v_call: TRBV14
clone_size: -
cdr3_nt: TGTGCCAGCAGCCAAGTAGAGGCTAGCGGGGCGACCCAGTACTTC
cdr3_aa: CASSQVEASGATQYF

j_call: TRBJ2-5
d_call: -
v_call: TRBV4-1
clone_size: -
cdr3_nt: TGCGCCAGCAGCCAAGTACCTCCTGGGGAGACCCAGTACTTC
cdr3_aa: CASSQVPPGETQYF

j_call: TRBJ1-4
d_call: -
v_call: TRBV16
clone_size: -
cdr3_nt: TGTGCCAGCAGCCAATCGGGGTTAGGGACGGGGAAACTGTTTTTT
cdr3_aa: CASSQSGLGTGKLFF

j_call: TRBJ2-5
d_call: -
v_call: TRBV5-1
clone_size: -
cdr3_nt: TGCGCCAGCAGCCTCCAAGCTCGGGGCCCGGACGGGACCCAGTACTTC
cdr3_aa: CASSLQARGPDGTQYF

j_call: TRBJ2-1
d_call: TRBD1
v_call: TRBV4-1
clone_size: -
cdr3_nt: TGCGCCAGCAGCCAAGAGGGGACAGACTCCTACAATGAGCAGTTCTTC
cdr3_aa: CASSQEGTDSYNEQFF

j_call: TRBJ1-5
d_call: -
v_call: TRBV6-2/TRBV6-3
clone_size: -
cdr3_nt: TGTGCCAGCAGAAAGGGGTTCGGAAGCAATCAGCCCCAGCATTTT
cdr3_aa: CASRKGFGSNQPQHF

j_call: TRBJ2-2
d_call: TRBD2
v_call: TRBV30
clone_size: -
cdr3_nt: TGTGCCTGGAGTGTACGGGGGGGCATCGGGGAGCTGTTTTTT
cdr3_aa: CAWSVRGGIGELFF

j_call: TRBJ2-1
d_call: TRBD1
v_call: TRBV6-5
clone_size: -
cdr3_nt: TGTGCCAGCAGTTACTCATCCAACACAGGGGCGCACAATGAGCAGTTCTTC
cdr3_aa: CASSYSSNTGAHNEQFF

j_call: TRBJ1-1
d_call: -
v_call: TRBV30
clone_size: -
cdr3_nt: TGTGCCTGGAGTATTGGGGAGAACACTGAAGCTTTCTTT
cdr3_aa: CAWSIGENTEAFF

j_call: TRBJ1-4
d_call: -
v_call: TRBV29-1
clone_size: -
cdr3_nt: TGCAGCGTTGAACCCGGGACTCTGTTTTTT
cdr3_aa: CSVEPGTLFF

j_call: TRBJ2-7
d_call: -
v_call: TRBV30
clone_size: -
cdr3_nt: TGTGCCTGGAGTCTCCCTAGCTACGAGCAGTACTTC
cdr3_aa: CAWSLPSYEQYF

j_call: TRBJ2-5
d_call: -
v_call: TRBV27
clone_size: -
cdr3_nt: TGTGCCAGCAGCCCCCAGCGGGCAACGTACCAAGAGACCCAGTACTTC
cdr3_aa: CASSPQRATYQETQYF

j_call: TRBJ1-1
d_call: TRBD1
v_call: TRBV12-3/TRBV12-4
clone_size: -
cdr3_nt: TGTGCCAGCAGCCATGACAGGGCGAACACTGAAGCTTTCTTT
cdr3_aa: CASSHDRANTEAFF

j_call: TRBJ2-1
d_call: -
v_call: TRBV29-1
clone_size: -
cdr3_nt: TGCAGCGTTGAAGGATGGTACCGGTCCTTGGCCAATGAGCAGTTCTTC
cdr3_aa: CSVEGWYRSLANEQFF

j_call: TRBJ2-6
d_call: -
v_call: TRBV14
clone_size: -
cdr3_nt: TGTGCCAGCAGCCCGGGATTATCTGGGGCCAACGTCCTGACTTTC
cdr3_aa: CASSPGLSGANVLTF

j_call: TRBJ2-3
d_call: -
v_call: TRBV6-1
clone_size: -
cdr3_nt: TGTGCCAGCGCGGACAGCACCTCCCTTGGGACGCAGTATTTT
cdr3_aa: CASADSTSLGTQYF